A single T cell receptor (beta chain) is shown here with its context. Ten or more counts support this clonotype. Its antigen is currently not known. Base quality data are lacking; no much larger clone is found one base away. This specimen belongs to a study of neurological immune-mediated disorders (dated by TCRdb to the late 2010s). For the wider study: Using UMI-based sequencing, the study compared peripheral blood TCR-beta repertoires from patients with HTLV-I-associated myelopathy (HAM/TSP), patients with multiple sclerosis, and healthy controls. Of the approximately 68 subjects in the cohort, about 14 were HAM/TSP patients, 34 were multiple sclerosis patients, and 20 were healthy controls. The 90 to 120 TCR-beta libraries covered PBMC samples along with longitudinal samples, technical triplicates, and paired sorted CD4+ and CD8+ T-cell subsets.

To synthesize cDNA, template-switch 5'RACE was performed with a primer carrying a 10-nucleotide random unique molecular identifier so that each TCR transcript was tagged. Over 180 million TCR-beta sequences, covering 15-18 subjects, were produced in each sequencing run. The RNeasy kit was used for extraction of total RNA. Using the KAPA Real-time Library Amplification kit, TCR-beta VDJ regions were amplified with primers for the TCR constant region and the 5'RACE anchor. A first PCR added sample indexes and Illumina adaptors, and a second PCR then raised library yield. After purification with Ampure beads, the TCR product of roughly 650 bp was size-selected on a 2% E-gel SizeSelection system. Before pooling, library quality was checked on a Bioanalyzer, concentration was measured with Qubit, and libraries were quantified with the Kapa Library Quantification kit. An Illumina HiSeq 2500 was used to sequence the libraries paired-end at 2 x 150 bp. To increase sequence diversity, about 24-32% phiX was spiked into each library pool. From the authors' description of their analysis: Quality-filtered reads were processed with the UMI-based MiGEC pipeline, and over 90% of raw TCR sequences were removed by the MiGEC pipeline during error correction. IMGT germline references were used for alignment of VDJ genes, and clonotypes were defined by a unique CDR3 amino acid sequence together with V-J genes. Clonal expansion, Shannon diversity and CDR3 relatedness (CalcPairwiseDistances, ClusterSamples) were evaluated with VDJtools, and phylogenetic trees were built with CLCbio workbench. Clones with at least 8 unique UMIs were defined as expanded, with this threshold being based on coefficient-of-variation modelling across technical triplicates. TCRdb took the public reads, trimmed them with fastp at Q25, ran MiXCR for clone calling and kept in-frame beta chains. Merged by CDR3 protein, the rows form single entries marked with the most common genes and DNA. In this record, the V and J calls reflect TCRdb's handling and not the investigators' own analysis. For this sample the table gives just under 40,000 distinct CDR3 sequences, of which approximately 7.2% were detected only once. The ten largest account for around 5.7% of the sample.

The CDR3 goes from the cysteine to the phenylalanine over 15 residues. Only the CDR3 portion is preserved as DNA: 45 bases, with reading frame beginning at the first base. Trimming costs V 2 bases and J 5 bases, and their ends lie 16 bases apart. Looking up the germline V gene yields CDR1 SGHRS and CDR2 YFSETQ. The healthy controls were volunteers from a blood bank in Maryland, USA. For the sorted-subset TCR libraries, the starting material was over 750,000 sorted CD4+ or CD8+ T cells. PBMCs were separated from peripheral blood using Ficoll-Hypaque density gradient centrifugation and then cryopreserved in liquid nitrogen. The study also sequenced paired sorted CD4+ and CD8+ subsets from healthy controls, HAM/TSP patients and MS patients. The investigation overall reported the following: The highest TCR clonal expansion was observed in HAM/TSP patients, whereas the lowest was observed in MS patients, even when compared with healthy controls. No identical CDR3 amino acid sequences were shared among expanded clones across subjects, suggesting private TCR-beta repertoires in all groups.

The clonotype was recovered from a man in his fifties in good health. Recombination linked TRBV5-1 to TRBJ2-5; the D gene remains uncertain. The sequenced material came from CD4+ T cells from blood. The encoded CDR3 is CASSLGGRLGETQYF. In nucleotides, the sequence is TGCGCCAGCAGCTTAGGTGGTCGGCTTGGGGAGACCCAGTACTTC.